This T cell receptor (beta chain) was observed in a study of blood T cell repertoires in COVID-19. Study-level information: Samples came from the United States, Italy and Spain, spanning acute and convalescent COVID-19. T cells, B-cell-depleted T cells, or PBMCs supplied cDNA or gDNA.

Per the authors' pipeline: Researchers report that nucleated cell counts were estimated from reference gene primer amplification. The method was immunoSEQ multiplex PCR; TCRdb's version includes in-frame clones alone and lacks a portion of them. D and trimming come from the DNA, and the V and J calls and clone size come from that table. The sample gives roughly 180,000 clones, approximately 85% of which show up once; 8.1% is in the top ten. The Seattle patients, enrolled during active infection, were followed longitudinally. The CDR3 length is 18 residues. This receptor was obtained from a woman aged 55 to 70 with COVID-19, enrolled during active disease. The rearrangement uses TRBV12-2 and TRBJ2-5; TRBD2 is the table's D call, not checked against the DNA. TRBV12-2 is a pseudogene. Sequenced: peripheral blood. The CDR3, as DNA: TGTGCAAGTCGCTTAGCCGGAGAATGGACTAGAGGCGAAGAGACCCAGTACTTC. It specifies CASRLAGEWTRGEETQYF.